The 26 T cell receptor beta chains in this list originate from one sample, sequenced in a study of OX40 agonist ivuxolimab in advanced cancers. TCRdb's copy holds only in-frame clones and misses some; the assay was immunoSEQ multiplex PCR. This table holds about 91,000 clones, about 87% found once. The sequenced sample was CD4+ or CD8+ T cells sorted from blood, obtained in a trial of the OX40 agonist ivuxolimab. These receptors all come from an adult with an advanced solid tumor such as melanoma, head and neck, liver or kidney cancer.

This chain links TRBV11-1 with TRBJ2-6; possible D gene TRBD2, 6 bases. CDR3 size: 17 residues. CDR1 and CDR2 from the germline V gene are SGHAT and FQDESV (reference sequence). V lost 3 bases, J lost 0 bases, and 12 bases lay in between. The CDR3 here is CASSFGSGDSGANVLTF. CDR3 DNA: TGTGCCAGCAGCTTTGGGTCGGGGGACTCTGGGGCCAACGTCCTGACTTTC.

The chain recombines TRBV6-1 with TRBJ2-7; possibly TRBD2 for D (6 bases). Germline V CDR1 and CDR2: MNHNS, SASEGT. The CDR3 length is 13 residues. Trimming took off 10 bases at V and 2 bases at J, with 15 bases between the two ends. CDR3 region: CATEGLVAYEQYF. CDR3 sequence (DNA): TGTGCCACTGAGGGACTCGTGGCCTACGAGCAGTACTTC.

V gene TRBV4-3 combines with J gene TRBJ1-3; D ambiguous. Germline CDR1 and CDR2: LGHNA and YSLEER. Trimming took 0 bases from V and 4 from J, leaving 10 bases between them. The CDR3 is 15 amino acids. The DNA for the CDR3 is TGCGCCAGCAGCCAAGAATCCAGTAGGGGAAACACCATATATTTT. Amino acids: CASSQESSRGNTIYF.

The chain links TRBV6-5 to TRBJ2-2; the D is unclear. The length of the CDR3 is 16 residues. V was clipped by 2 bases and J by 5 bases, with 15 bases between them. Germline CDR1 reads MNHEY; CDR2 reads SVGAGI. As DNA, the CDR3 is TGTGCCAGCAGTTACAGAGGACCCATGATGACCGGGGAGCTGTTTTTT. Translation: CASSYRGPMMTGELFF.

CDR3 region: CASSWTTGQRNTEAFF. CDR3 coding DNA: TGTGCCAGCAGTTGGACGACTGGACAGAGGAACACTGAAGCTTTCTTT. This chain links TRBV28 with TRBJ1-1, with a weak D call TRBD1 (6 bases). Germline CDR1 reads MDHEN; CDR2 reads SYDVKM. The germline V and J ends were trimmed by 4 bases and 1 base, with 16 bases remaining between them. The CDR3 totals 16 residues.

The V gene is TRBV7-8, the J gene TRBJ2-1, with D unresolved. Looked up from germline, CDR1 is SGHVS and CDR2 is FQNEAQ. The CDR3 spans 12 residues. V was shortened by 0 bases and J by 10 bases, with 7 bases between the two germline ends. CDR3 region: CASSLAGWEQFF. CDR3 coding DNA: TGTGCCAGCAGCTTAGCGGGATGGGAGCAGTTCTTC.

The chain uses TRBV30 and TRBJ1-1, with D tentatively TRBD1 (6 bases). Germline V CDR1 and CDR2: GTSNPN, SVGIG (reference sequence). The V end was cut by 0 bases, the J end by 4 bases, with 9 bases between. The CDR3 covers 13 residues. The CDR3 reads CAWSVTGFTEAFF. The CDR3 region has the DNA TGTGCCTGGAGTGTCACAGGGTTCACTGAAGCTTTCTTT. The variable domain in full, completed from reference TRBV30 and TRBJ1-1, reads SQTIHQWPATLVQPVGSPLSLECTVEGTSNPNLYWYRQAAGRGLQLLFYSVGIGQISSEVPQNLSASRPQDRQFILSSKKLLLSDSGFYLCAWSVTGFTEAFFGQGTRLTVV.

The rearrangement uses TRBV2 and TRBJ1-4; 10 nucleotides match TRBD1. The length of the CDR3 is 14 residues. In germline, CDR1 is SNHLY, CDR2 FYNNEI. V lost 5 bases, J lost 6 bases, and 3 bases stayed unmatched. The CDR3, as DNA: TGTGCCAGCAGTACCGGGACAGGGGATGAAAAACTGTTTTTT. It is translated as CASSTGTGDEKLFF.

The chain couples TRBV9 to TRBJ2-6; TRBD2 matches 7 bases. V lost 0 bases and J lost 5; bases outside the gene matches: 14. The CDR3 is 19 residues long. Germline V gives CDR1 SGDLS, CDR2 YYNGEE. The CDR3 DNA follows: TGTGCCAGCAGCGTAGCCCCACTAGCGCGAGGCAAGTGGGCCAACGTCCTGACTTTC. This encodes CASSVAPLARGKWANVLTF.

The rearrangement uses TRBV5-1 and TRBJ2-2, with 11 bases that match TRBD1. Germline V lookup: CDR1 SGHRS, CDR2 YFSETQ. After removal of 4 bases from V and 7 bases from J, the junction contained 6 bases not matched to a gene. The CDR3 covers 15 residues. In nucleotides, the CDR3 is TGCGCCAGCAGCCCAGGACAGGGGGCCATCGGGGAGCTGTTTTTT. It is translated as CASSPGQGAIGELFF.

The chain uses TRBV5-4 and TRBJ2-7; a weak D match, TRBD2 (6 bases). This CDR3 region has 13 residues. Germline assignment: CDR1 SGHNT and CDR2 YYREEE (reference sequence). The V and J ends lost 2 bases and 7 bases respectively, with 13 bases between them. CDR3 in amino acids: CASSFSGLGEQYV. CDR3 sequence (DNA): TGTGCCAGCAGCTTCAGCGGGCTGGGGGAGCAGTACGTC.

J is TRBJ1-3 and V is TRBV4-3; D is perhaps TRBD1 (5 bases). CDR1 and CDR2 from the germline V gene are LGHNA and YSLEER. The CDR3 runs to 15 residues. Trimming shortened V by 0 bases and J by 2 bases, and 8 bases separated the two germline ends. CDR3 amino acids: CASSQDWGPGNTIYF. The CDR3 DNA is TGCGCCAGCAGCCAAGATTGGGGCCCTGGAAACACCATATATTTT.

This clone showed up just a few times. The genes are TRBV20-1 and TRBJ1-1; 7 nucleotides match TRBD1. Looked up from germline, CDR1 is DFQATT and CDR2 is SNEGSKA (reference sequence). The trim removed 2 bases at V and 11 bases at J, leaving 5 bases unmatched. The CDR3 has 11 residues. The CDR3 DNA is TGCAGTGCTAGAATTACAGGGGACGCTTTCTTT. It codes for CSARITGDAFF.

The chain combines TRBV11-3 with TRBJ1-4; D call uncertain. CDR1 and CDR2 (germline): SGHNT, YENEEA. The CDR3 contains 13 residues. The V gene lost 0 bases and the J gene lost 7 bases, with 6 bases spanning the gap. The CDR3 spells CASSLEISEKLFF. The CDR3, as DNA: TGTGCCAGCAGCTTAGAGATATCTGAAAAACTGTTTTTT.

Notes on this clone: Relative to the germline gene, one junction end is altered; a read error may explain this. This chain links TRBV6-6 with TRBJ2-1, with D hard to call. Germline V gene data show CDR1 as MNHNY and CDR2 as SVGAGI (reference sequence). The CDR3 totals 13 residues. The chain's CDR3 is CASSRAVVNERFF. The CDR3 nucleotides read TGTGCCAGCAGTCGGGCGGTAGTGAATGAGCGGTTCTTC.

The chain joins TRBV7-2 to TRBJ2-3; D is ambiguous. CDR1 and CDR2 (germline): SGHTA, FQGNSA. V was clipped by 5 bases and J by 4 bases, with 13 bases between them. CDR3 length equals 14 residues. CDR3 nucleotide sequence: TGTGCCAGCAGCGCCGCCAGGATCGCAGATACGCAGTATTTT. Its protein product is CASSAARIADTQYF. Combining the CDR3 with reference TRBV7-2 and TRBJ2-3 gives the whole variable domain GAGVSQSPSNKVTEKGKDVELRCDPISGHTALYWYRQSLGQGLEFLIYFQGNSAPDKSGLPSDRFSAERTGGSVSTLTIQRTQQEDSAVYLCASSAARIADTQYFGPGTRLTVL.

The rearrangement uses TRBV19 and TRBJ2-4; 10 bases agree with TRBD1. The CDR3 has 12 amino acids. CDR1 is LNHDA, CDR2 SQIVND, per germline (reference sequence). The V and J ends lost 3 bases and 16 bases, in that order; junction bases with no gene match: 6. DNA for the CDR3: TGTGCCAGTAGTATTTCCGGGACAGGGGTTTACTTC. Residues: CASSISGTGVYF.

The chain recombines TRBV19 with TRBJ2-1, with 7 bases fitting TRBD2. The CDR3 loop spans 14 amino acids. The ends lost 5 bases at V and 4 bases at J; junction bases unmatched: 5. Germline lookup yields CDR1 LNHDA and CDR2 SQIVND (reference sequence). The CDR3 DNA is TGTGCCAGTAGTCGGGGGGAACTTTACAATGAGCAGTTCTTC. Encoded protein: CASSRGELYNEQFF.

This clone was seen once. The same CDR3 also results from other DNA sequences found in this sample. The genes are TRBV9 and TRBJ2-3, with 12 nucleotides matching TRBD2. Trimming removed 0 bases from V and 5 bases from J; junction bases left unmatched: 1. The CDR3 contains 15 residues. Per germline, CDR1 SGDLS and CDR2 YYNGEE. This chain's CDR3 is CASSVVGLAGDTQYF. Here the CDR3 DNA reads TGTGCCAGCAGCGTAGTGGGACTAGCGGGAGATACGCAGTATTTT.

The CDR3: CASSYSGSGNQPQHF. The CDR3 DNA is TGTGCCAGCAGTTACTCAGGGTCCGGCAATCAGCCCCAGCATTTT. This sequence joins TRBV6-5 and TRBJ1-5; D ambiguous. The V end was cut by 0 bases, the J end by 2 bases, with 8 bases between. CDR1 and CDR2 (germline): MNHEY, SVGAGI. This CDR3 region has 15 residues.

This sequence joins TRBV27 and TRBJ2-1; TRBD2 matches at 7 bases. Germline assignment: CDR1 MNHEY and CDR2 SMNVEV (reference sequence). The CDR3 totals 15 residues. The V and J ends lost 3 bases and 2 bases, in that order; junction bases with no gene match: 4. CDR3 sequence (DNA): TGTGCCAGCAGTTTTAGCGGGCGGACCTACAATGAGCAGTTCTTC. Protein: CASSFSGRTYNEQFF.

The genes are TRBV5-4 and TRBJ1-2, with TRBD1 as a possible D gene (5 bases). Trimming took 0 bases from V and 2 from J, leaving 11 bases between them. This CDR3 spans 15 amino acids. Germline V gene data show CDR1 as SGHNT and CDR2 as YYREEE (reference sequence). The CDR3 region is CASSLEPGRNYGYTF. CDR3 coding DNA: TGTGCCAGCAGCTTGGAGCCGGGACGGAACTATGGCTACACCTTC. Complete variable domain (other parts from reference TRBV5-4 and TRBJ1-2): ETGVTQSPTHLIKTRGQQVTLRCSSQSGHNTVSWYQQALGQGPQFIFQYYREEENGRGNFPPRFSGLQFPNYSSELNVNALELDDSALYLCASSLEPGRNYGYTFGSGTRLTVV.

The chain joins TRBV2 to TRBJ2-3; D possibly corresponds to TRBD2 (5 bases). The V gene lost 6 bases and the J gene lost 5 bases, with 9 bases spanning the gap. Germline V gene lookup returns CDR1 SNHLY and CDR2 FYNNEI. The CDR3 is 12 amino acids. The chain's CDR3 is CASSAAGDTQYF. Here the CDR3 DNA reads TGTGCCAGCAGCGCGGCGGGAGATACGCAGTATTTT.

This chain links TRBV2 with TRBJ2-7; 7 bases align to TRBD1. J lost 3 bases, V lost 6 bases, and 5 bases had no gene match. This CDR3 has 13 residues. CDR1 SNHLY and CDR2 FYNNEI come from the germline V gene. The CDR3 protein is CASRRGQDYEQYF. In DNA, the CDR3 is TGTGCCAGCAGACGAGGACAGGACTACGAGCAGTACTTC.

The chain couples TRBV28 to TRBJ2-7; TRBD1 might be the D (6 bases). Trimming took 1 base from V and 5 from J, leaving 12 bases between them. The germline gives CDR1 MDHEN, CDR2 SYDVKM. The CDR3 is 14 residues long. The DNA for the CDR3 is TGTGCCAGCAGTTTATCTCAGGGGAGACACGAGCAGTACTTC. This codes for CASSLSQGRHEQYF.

The gene calls are TRBV30 and TRBJ1-4, with TRBD1 matching over 8 bases. The CDR3 extends over 14 amino acids. V was pared by 1 base and J by 8 bases, with 6 bases of the junction left unmatched. Germline-derived CDR1 and CDR2 are GTSNPN and SVGIG (reference sequence). In DNA, the CDR3 is TGTGCCTGGAGTGCCTCCAGGGGGCGAGAAAAACTGTTTTTT. The encoded protein is CAWSASRGREKLFF.